The sequence of this T cell receptor beta chain was determined in a study of T cells after yellow fever vaccination. Study-level points and caveats: Weaker overall was a secondary response that nonetheless peaked faster, on day 5 versus 15.

A 5'RACE template-switching step, the method used to make TCR cDNA, added a universal primer site and UMIs. TCRdb used MiXCR to reprocess the 5' RACE reads, holding one entry per CDR3 protein. The table includes some 350,000 distinct CDR3 sequences, approximately 3.9% detected once. This clonotype was observed a few times. No antigen is known for it. CDR3 length equals 13 residues. V was pared by 0 bases and J by 6 bases, with 8 bases between. Germline V CDR1 and CDR2: SQVTM, ANQGSEA. The V and J genes are TRBV29-1 and TRBJ2-2; D is unclear. Sequences were derived from PBMCs, sampled 5 days after the yellow fever booster vaccination. The TCR sequence derives from a man between 18 and 35 years old who received the YFV17D yellow fever vaccine. This chain's CDR3 is CSVEDKGSGELFF. In nucleotides, the CDR3 is TGCAGCGTTGAAGATAAGGGCTCCGGGGAGCTGTTTTTT.